The clone carrying this TCR beta chain was counted only a few times. Molecular-barcoded quantitative 5'-RACE produced these TCR beta libraries. TCRdb passed the 5' RACE reads through MiXCR, listing each CDR3 protein once. This sample has roughly 260,000 distinct CDR3 sequences, with about 20% found just once. This entry belongs to a study of CD8 T cells in ankylosing spondylitis. There are 14 residues in the CDR3. Germline values: CDR1 MDHEN, CDR2 SYDVKM. Trimming stripped 3 bases from V and 4 bases from J, with 12 bases between. The specimen was blood, either unsorted or a sorted T cell fraction (not recorded which). The TCR was taken from a male donor with ankylosing spondylitis or in good health (not recorded which). V gene TRBV28 combines with J gene TRBJ2-5, with D possibly matching TRBD2 (6 bases). The CDR3 sequence is CASSFNAGPETQYF. For the CDR3, the DNA is TGTGCCAGCAGTTTTAACGCGGGACCAGAGACCCAGTACTTC.